The text below deals with one T cell receptor beta chain. The antigen it binds to is not known. The sample holds no much larger clone one base away, and base qualities are not on file. The sample is drawn from a study of T cells in Graves' hyperthyroidism and ophthalmopathy (dated by TCRdb to about 2019). Study-wide context: To identify TCR V-J signatures that set the groups apart, the researchers used a discovery cohort of about a hundred patients, made up of under 45 with Graves' ophthalmopathy and around 58 with stable Graves' hyperthyroidism. TCR Vbeta CDR3 sequencing of roughly 140 peripheral blood samples (around 45 ophthalmopathy, 75 to 80 hyperthyroidism and approximately 17 progressor patients) is reported in the paper. After sampling, hyperthyroidism patients received methimazole starting at 30 mg daily, and ophthalmopathy patients received high-dose intravenous methylprednisolone. The study also compared thyroid tissue and blood T-cell repertoires from five or six Graves' hyperthyroidism patients. For training and testing, the approximately 97 patients in the discovery cohort were randomly divided in a 7:3 ratio. Prospective prediction of ophthalmopathy was tested in an independent validation cohort consisting of roughly 20 hyperthyroidism patients and 17 patients who later progressed to ophthalmopathy.

Per the germline V gene, MGHDK is the CDR1 and SYGVNS is the CDR2. Spanning cysteine to phenylalanine, the CDR3 consists of 15 amino acids. Only the CDR3 DNA stays, 45 bases, in frame from base 1. Between the V and J ends, shortened by 5 bases and 1 base respectively, the junction contains 9 bases. Amplification of TCR beta CDR3 regions was carried out from RNA transcripts. For the first round of RT-PCR on the TCR CDR3, the HTBI primer set was used together with the Qiagen OneStep RT-PCR kit. Libraries were constructed in a second round of multiplex PCR, after which size selection and purification were performed. The libraries were sequenced on an Illumina HiSeq2000 using paired-end 100 bp reads. The study's own analysis went as follows. SOAPnuke was used to process the raw data, with reads discarded if the reads contained adapters or uncalled bases, had a mean Phred below 15, or lacked an exact constant-primer or identifier match. High-quality paired reads were merged using COPE v1.2.5, and each unique nucleotide sequence was defined as a clonotype. MiTCR v1.1 was used to align the clonotypes against IMGT TRBV, TRBD and TRBJ reference segments. Analysis was restricted to V-J combinations with a frequency above 0.0001, which covered about 99% of repertoires. A TCS score was defined as the ratio of F50 (clonal expansion) to E x V (chaos), with BLOSUM62-based TCRdist applied between CDR3 peptides within each V-J. Welch's t-statistics and random forest reduced approximately 520 V-J features to roughly 13, which were used in a naive Bayes classifier (R e1071). TCRdb reprocessing: public reads trimmed at Q25 with fastp, clones called with MiXCR, in-frame beta chains kept. Every distinct CDR3 protein forms one entry, paired with its most common genes and DNA. TCRdb, not the authors, supplied the V and J calls. The sample table contains about 560,000 distinct CDR3 sequences; only one count was recorded for just over 45% of them. The ten top clones hold approximately 8.2% of the sample.

Study-level results and caveats: Most expanded thyroid clonotypes (frequency above 0.001) were also detected in blood, a finding suggesting that blood repertoires may reflect thyroid immune responses. A model built on a 13 V-J signature distinguished ophthalmopathy from stable hyperthyroidism, reaching 85% to 90% sensitivity and about 81% specificity in cross-validation and 80%/75% in testing. Sample size was not statistically predetermined, and investigators were not blinded to group allocation. During validation, the model predicted progression to ophthalmopathy a median of around 7 months ahead of onset, with almost 71% sensitivity and almost 75% specificity.

Graves' hyperthyroidism was defined as stable when no progression to ophthalmopathy occurred over 18 months of follow-up. Hyperthyroidism patients were newly diagnosed, with disease duration under 2 months, and aged 18 to 65 years. Exclusion was applied to patients with uncontrolled infections, other autoimmune diseases, pregnancy or lactation. Diagnoses were based on clinical symptoms, serum thyroxine and TRAb, thyroid ultrasound and orbital computed tomography. Trizol reagent was used to extract total RNA, and RNA quality was then checked on an Agilent 2100 Bioanalyzer. The TCR was taken from a young woman with Graves' hyperthyroidism. Donor details come from another sample of the same person, matched by shared clones. Sequenced material: peripheral blood or thyroid tissue (not recorded which). The receptor chain draws on TRBV25-1 and TRBJ2-6; no confident D gene assignment can be made. The bases read TGTGCCAGCAGTTACATAACTTCTGGGGCCAACGTCCTGACTTTC. It codes for CASSYITSGANVLTF. With all but the CDR3 taken from the reference TRBV25-1 and TRBJ2-6 genes, the full variable domain is: EADIYQTPRYLVIGTGKKITLECSQTMGHDKMYWYQQDPGMELHLIHYSYGVNSTEKGDLSSESTVSRIRTEHFPLTLESARPSHTSQYLCASSYITSGANVLTFGAGSRLTVL.